The 13 T cell receptor beta chains below were found in one sample sequenced in a study of T cells in tuberculosis. Clones were sequenced by immunoSEQ multiplex PCR, and TCRdb holds only the in-frame ones, with some missing. The repertoire holds about 49,000 clones, 90% to 95% seen once, with more than 1.4% in the top ten. Time point given: new active TB diagnosis, blood taken before or within 7 days of starting treatment. Sequenced here: PBMCs, sampled at tuberculosis diagnosis. The receptors originated from an adult with tuberculosis.

This rearrangement joins TRBV29-1 to TRBJ2-7; 9 nucleotides match TRBD1. Germline V gene sequence: CDR1 SQVTM, CDR2 ANQGSEA. V lost 1 base to trimming and J lost 2 bases; unmatched junction nucleotides: 6. This CDR3 region has 15 residues. The CDR3: CSVEAPGQGTYEQYF. In DNA, the CDR3 is TGCAGCGTTGAAGCTCCGGGACAGGGAACCTACGAGCAGTACTTC.

The chain combines TRBV27 with TRBJ2-1; 7 bases align to TRBD1. V gave up 3 bases and J gave up 0 bases; unmatched junction bases: 2. The CDR3 contains 15 residues. Germline V gives CDR1 MNHEY, CDR2 SMNVEV (reference sequence). The CDR3 nucleotides are TGTGCCAGCAGTTTGGACAGGAGCTCCTACAATGAGCAGTTCTTC. Translating it yields CASSLDRSSYNEQFF.

This rearrangement joins TRBV5-1 to TRBJ2-5, with 9 positions matching TRBD2. This CDR3 is 15 amino acids long. After removal of 4 bases from V and 5 bases from J, the junction contained 9 bases not matched to a gene. Germline CDR1 is SGHRS and CDR2 is YFSETQ. The CDR3 reads CASSAPGLAAETQYF. The CDR3, as DNA: TGCGCCAGCAGCGCCCCGGGACTAGCTGCGGAGACCCAGTACTTC.

The chain is built from TRBV7-8 and TRBJ2-3; 7 bases are a match to TRBD1. The germline gives CDR1 SGHVS, CDR2 FQNEAQ. V dropped 0 bases and J dropped 0; count of bases not matched to a gene: 6. The CDR3 consists of 17 residues. In DNA form, the CDR3 reads TGTGCCAGCAGCTTAGCCGGGGACAGCGCTAGCACAGATACGCAGTATTTT. Translating gives CASSLAGDSASTDTQYF.

The chain recombines TRBV7-2 with TRBJ2-1; weak D call: TRBD2 (6 bases). Trimming removed 2 bases at V and 7 bases at J, with 9 bases between. The length of the CDR3 is 13 residues. CDR1 SGHTA and CDR2 FQGNSA come from the germline V gene. The CDR3 DNA reads TGTGCCAGCAGCTTAACTGGGGGGAATGAGCAGTTCTTC. This gives the protein CASSLTGGNEQFF.

V and J are TRBV25-1 and TRBJ2-3; D unresolved. Germline values: CDR1 MGHDK, CDR2 SYGVNS. This CDR3 region has 13 residues. Trimming pared 2 bases from V and 6 bases from J, leaving 9 bases between. CDR3 coding DNA: TGTGCCAGCAGTGAAAGCCTCCCCGATACGCAGTATTTT. Amino acids: CASSESLPDTQYF.

The chain carries TRBV7-2 and TRBJ1-3, with 7 bases aligning to TRBD1. Germline V CDR1 and CDR2: SGHTA, FQGNSA. The CDR3 is 14 residues long. Losses at the gene ends were 2 bases for V and 7 bases for J; bases not matched to a gene: 5. CDR3 loop: CASSLRQGGNTIYF. CDR3 sequence (DNA): TGTGCCAGCAGCTTACGACAGGGTGGGAACACCATATATTTT. The entire variable domain, with the rest obtained from reference TRBV7-2 and TRBJ1-3, is as follows: GAGVSQSPSNKVTEKGKDVELRCDPISGHTALYWYRQSLGQGLEFLIYFQGNSAPDKSGLPSDRFSAERTGGSVSTLTIQRTQQEDSAVYLCASSLRQGGNTIYFGEGSWLTVV.

This clone was counted once. This chain uses TRBV5-4 with TRBJ2-3; D is perhaps TRBD2 (5 bases). The CDR3 contains 15 residues. From germline, CDR1 is SGHNT and CDR2 YYREEE (reference sequence). V was cut by 0 bases and J by 7 bases, with 15 bases left in between. The CDR3 DNA is TGTGCCAGCAGCTTGGTGTCGCCCGGGGAACATACGCAGTATTTT. This sequence encodes CASSLVSPGEHTQYF.

The rearrangement joins TRBV19 to TRBJ1-3; D is uncertain. V was shortened by 5 bases and J by 4 bases, with 15 bases between the two germline ends. Germline V lookup: CDR1 LNHDA, CDR2 SQIVND (reference sequence). The CDR3 runs to 15 residues. The DNA of the CDR3 is TGTGCCAGTAGTGCCCAAAACGTTGCGGGAAACACCATATATTTT. Its protein is CASSAQNVAGNTIYF.

V gene TRBV30 combines with J gene TRBJ2-2; 11 nucleotides align to TRBD2. CDR3 length equals 15 residues. CDR1 and CDR2 (germline): GTSNPN, SVGIG (reference sequence). After removal of 0 bases from V and 6 bases from J, the junction contained 3 bases not matched to a gene. The CDR3 DNA follows: TGTGCCTGGAGTGTACTAGCGGGAGTGGCCGGGGAGCTGTTTTTT. This codes for CAWSVLAGVAGELFF.

This chain connects TRBV11-3 to TRBJ2-3; 7 bases are a match to TRBD2. There are 16 residues in the CDR3. V was pared by 5 bases and J by 2 bases, with 10 bases of the junction left unmatched. Germline V gives CDR1 SGHNT, CDR2 YENEEA. The CDR3: CASSRGERGDTDTQYF. CDR3 DNA sequence: TGTGCCAGCAGCCGCGGGGAGCGGGGTGACACAGATACGCAGTATTTT. Filled out from reference TRBV11-3 and TRBJ2-3, the complete variable domain reads EAGVVQSPRYKIIEKKQPVAFWCNPISGHNTLYWYLQNLGQGPELLIRYENEEAVDDSQLPKDRFSAERLKGVDSTLKIQPAELGDSAVYLCASSRGERGDTDTQYFGPGTRLTVL.

This chain links TRBV9 with TRBJ2-7; 11 positions match TRBD2. Per germline, CDR1 SGDLS and CDR2 YYNGEE. J lost 6 bases, V lost 2 bases, and 4 bases had no gene match. The CDR3 runs to 14 residues. CDR3 sequence: CASSVVAGGAEQYF. CDR3 coding DNA: TGTGCCAGCAGCGTGGTAGCGGGAGGGGCCGAGCAGTACTTC.

The chain carries TRBV30 and TRBJ1-2; possible D gene TRBD1, 5 bases. Germline V gene data show CDR1 as GTSNPN and CDR2 as SVGIG (reference sequence). V was pared by 3 bases and J by 1 base, with 18 bases between. The CDR3 runs 16 residues. CDR3 amino acids: CAWSRGRAGLNYGYTF. DNA for the CDR3: TGTGCCTGGAGCCGGGGGAGAGCGGGGCTTAACTATGGCTACACCTTC. Filled out from reference TRBV30 and TRBJ1-2, the complete variable domain reads SQTIHQWPATLVQPVGSPLSLECTVEGTSNPNLYWYRQAAGRGLQLLFYSVGIGQISSEVPQNLSASRPQDRQFILSSKKLLLSDSGFYLCAWSRGRAGLNYGYTFGSGTRLTVV.